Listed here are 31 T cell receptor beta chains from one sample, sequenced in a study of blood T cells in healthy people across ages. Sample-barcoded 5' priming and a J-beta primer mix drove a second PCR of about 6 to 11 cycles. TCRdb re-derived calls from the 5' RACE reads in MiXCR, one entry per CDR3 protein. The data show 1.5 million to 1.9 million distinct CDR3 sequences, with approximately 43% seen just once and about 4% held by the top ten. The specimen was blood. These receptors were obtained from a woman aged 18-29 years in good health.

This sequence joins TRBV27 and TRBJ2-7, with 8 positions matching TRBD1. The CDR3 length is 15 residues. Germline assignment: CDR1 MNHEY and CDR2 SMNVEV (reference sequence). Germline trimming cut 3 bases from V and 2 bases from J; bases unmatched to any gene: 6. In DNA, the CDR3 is TGTGCCAGCAGTTTCGGGACAGGCACGACCTACGAGCAGTACTTC. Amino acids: CASSFGTGTTYEQYF.

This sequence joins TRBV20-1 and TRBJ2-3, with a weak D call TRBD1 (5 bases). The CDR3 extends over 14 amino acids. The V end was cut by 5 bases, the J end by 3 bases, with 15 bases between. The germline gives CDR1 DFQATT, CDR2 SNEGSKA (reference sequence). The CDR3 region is CSAGVGSGTDTQYF. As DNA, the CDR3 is TGCAGTGCTGGCGTGGGCTCAGGGACAGATACGCAGTATTTT.

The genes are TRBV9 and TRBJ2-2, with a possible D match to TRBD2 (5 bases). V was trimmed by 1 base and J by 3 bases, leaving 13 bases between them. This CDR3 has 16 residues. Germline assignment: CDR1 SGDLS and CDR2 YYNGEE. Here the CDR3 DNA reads TGTGCCAGCAGCGTACGGACCGGGATTGACACCGGGGAGCTGTTTTTT. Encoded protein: CASSVRTGIDTGELFF.

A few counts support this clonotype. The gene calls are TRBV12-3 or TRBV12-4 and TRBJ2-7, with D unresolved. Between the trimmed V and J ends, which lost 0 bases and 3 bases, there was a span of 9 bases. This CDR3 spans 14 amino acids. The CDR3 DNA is TGTGCCAGCAGTTTAGCGCTATCGGGCTACGAGCAGTACTTC. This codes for CASSLALSGYEQYF.

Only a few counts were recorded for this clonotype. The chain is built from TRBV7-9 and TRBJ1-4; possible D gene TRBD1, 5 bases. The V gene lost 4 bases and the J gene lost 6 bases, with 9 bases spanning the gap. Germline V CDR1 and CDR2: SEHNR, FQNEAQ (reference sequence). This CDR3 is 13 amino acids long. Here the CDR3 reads CASSSGRYEKLFF. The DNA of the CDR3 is TGTGCCAGCAGCTCGGGACGCTATGAAAAACTGTTTTTT.

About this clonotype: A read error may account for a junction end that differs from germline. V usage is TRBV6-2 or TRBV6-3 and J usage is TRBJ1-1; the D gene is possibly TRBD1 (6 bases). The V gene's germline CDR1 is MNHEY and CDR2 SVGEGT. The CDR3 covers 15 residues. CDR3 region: CASSYSNRVKTEAFF. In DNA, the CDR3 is TGTGCCAGCAGTTACTCGAACAGGGTGAAAACTGAAGCTTTCTTT.

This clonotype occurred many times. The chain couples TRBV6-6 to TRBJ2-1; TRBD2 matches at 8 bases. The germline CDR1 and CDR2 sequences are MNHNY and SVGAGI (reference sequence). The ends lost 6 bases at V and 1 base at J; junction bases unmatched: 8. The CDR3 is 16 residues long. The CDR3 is CASSKGLVRSYNEQFF. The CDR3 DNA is TGTGCCAGCAGCAAGGGACTAGTAAGGTCCTACAATGAGCAGTTCTTC.

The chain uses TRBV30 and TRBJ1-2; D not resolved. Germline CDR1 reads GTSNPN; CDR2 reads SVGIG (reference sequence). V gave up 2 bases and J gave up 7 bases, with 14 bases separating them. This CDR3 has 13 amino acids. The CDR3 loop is CAWSMTGNGGYTF. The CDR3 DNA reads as TGTGCCTGGAGTATGACCGGGAACGGTGGCTACACCTTC. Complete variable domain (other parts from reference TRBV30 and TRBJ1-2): SQTIHQWPATLVQPVGSPLSLECTVEGTSNPNLYWYRQAAGRGLQLLFYSVGIGQISSEVPQNLSASRPQDRQFILSSKKLLLSDSGFYLCAWSMTGNGGYTFGSGTRLTVV.

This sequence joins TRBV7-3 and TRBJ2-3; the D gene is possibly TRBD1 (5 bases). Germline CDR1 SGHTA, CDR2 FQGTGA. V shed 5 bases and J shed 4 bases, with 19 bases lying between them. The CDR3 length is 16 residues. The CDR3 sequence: CASSPPLGRVSDTQYF. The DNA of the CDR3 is TGTGCCAGCAGCCCCCCCCTCGGCAGGGTATCAGATACGCAGTATTTT. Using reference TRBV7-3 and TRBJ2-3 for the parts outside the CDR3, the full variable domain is GAGVSQTPSNKVTEKGKYVELRCDPISGHTALYWYRQSLGQGPEFLIYFQGTGAADDSGLPNDRFFAVRPEGSVSTLKIQRTERGDSAVYLCASSPPLGRVSDTQYFGPGTRLTVL.

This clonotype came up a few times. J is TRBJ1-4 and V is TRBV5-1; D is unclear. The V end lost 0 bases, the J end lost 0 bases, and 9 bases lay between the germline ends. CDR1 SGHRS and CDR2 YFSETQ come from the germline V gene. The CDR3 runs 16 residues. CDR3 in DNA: TGCGCCAGCAGCTTGGGGTTAATCTCAACTAATGAAAAACTGTTTTTT. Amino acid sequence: CASSLGLISTNEKLFF.

The CDR3 coding sequence is TGTGCCAGCAGCGGGGGGACACGTCAGAATTCACCCCTCCACTTT. It yields the protein CASSGGTRQNSPLHF. The chain carries TRBV7-9 and TRBJ1-6; D may be TRBD1 (6 bases). The germline V gene encodes CDR1 SEHNR and CDR2 FQNEAQ (reference sequence). This CDR3 has 15 residues. Trimming stripped 5 bases from V and 7 bases from J, with 15 bases between.

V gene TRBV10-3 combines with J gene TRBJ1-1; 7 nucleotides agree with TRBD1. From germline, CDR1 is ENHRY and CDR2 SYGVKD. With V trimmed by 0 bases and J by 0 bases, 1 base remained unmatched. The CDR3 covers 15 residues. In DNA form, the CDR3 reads TGTGCCATCAGTGAGTCGGGACAGATGAACACTGAAGCTTTCTTT. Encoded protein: CAISESGQMNTEAFF.

CDR3 sequence reads: CSAIGLAGGNTDTQYF. CDR3 nucleotide sequence: TGCAGTGCTATCGGACTAGCGGGGGGAAACACAGATACGCAGTATTTT. This chain links TRBV20-1 with TRBJ2-3, with TRBD2 matching 14 bases. The germline gives CDR1 DFQATT, CDR2 SNEGSKA (reference sequence). V dropped 4 bases and J dropped 2; count of bases not matched to a gene: 5. CDR3 length: 16 amino acids.

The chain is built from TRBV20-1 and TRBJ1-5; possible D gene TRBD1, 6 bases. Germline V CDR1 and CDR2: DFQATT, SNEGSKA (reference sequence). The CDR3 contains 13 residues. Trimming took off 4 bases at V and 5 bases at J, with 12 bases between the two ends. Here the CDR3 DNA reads TGCAGTGCTAACCGGGACACAGATCAGCCCCAGCATTTT. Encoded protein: CSANRDTDQPQHF.

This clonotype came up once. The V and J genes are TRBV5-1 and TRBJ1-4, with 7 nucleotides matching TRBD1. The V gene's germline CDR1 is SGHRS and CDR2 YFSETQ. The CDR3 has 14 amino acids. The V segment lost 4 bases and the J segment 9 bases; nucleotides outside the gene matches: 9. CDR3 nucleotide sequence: TGCGCCAGCAGCCTAGGACAGGATGAAAAAAAACTGTTTTTT. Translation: CASSLGQDEKKLFF.

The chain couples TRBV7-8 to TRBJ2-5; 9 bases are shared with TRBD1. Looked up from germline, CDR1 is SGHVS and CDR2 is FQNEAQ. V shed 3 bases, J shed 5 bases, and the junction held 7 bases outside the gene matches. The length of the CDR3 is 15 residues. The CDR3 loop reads CASSFPGQGFETQYF. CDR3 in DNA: TGTGCCAGCAGCTTTCCGGGACAGGGCTTCGAGACCCAGTACTTC. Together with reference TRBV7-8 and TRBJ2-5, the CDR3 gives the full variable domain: GAGVSQSPRYKVAKRGQDVALRCDPISGHVSLFWYQQALGQGPEFLTYFQNEAQLDKSGLPSDRFFAERPEGSVSTLKIQRTQQEDSAVYLCASSFPGQGFETQYFGPGTRLLVL.

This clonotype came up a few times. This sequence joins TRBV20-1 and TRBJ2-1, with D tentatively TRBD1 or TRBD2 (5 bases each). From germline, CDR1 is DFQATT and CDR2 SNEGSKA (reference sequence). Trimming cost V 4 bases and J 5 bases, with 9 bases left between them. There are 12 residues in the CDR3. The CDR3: CSAIRGDNEQFF. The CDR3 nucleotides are TGCAGTGCTATTAGAGGGGACAATGAGCAGTTCTTC.

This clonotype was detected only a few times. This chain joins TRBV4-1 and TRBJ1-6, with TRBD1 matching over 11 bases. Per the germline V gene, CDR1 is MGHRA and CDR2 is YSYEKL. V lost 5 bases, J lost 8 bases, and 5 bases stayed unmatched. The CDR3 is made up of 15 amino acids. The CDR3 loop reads CASSGLGQGDSPLHF. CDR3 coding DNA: TGCGCCAGCAGCGGGCTGGGACAGGGGGATTCACCCCTCCACTTT.

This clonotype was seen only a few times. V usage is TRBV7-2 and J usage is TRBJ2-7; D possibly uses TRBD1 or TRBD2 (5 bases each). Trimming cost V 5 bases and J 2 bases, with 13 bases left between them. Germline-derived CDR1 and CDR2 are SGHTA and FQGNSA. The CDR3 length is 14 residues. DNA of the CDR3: TGTGCCAGCAGCCCCCGGGACCCAACCTACGAGCAGTACTTC. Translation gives CASSPRDPTYEQYF.

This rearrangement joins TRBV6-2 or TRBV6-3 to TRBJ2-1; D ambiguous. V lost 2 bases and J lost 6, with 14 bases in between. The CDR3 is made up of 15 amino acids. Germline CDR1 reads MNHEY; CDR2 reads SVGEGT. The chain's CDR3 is CASSYGLVKGNEQFF. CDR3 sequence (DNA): TGTGCCAGCAGTTACGGTCTAGTCAAGGGCAATGAGCAGTTCTTC.

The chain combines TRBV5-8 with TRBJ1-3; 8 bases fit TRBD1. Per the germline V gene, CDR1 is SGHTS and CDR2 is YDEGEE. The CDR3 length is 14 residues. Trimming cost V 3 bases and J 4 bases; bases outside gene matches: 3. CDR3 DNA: TGTGCCAGCAGCTGGACAGGGACAGGAAACACCATATATTTT. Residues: CASSWTGTGNTIYF.

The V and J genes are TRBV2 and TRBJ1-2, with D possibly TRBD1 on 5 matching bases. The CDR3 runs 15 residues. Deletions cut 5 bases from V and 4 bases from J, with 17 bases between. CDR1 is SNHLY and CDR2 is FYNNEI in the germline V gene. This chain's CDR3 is CASSKSTGQGYGYTF. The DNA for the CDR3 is TGTGCCAGCAGTAAGAGTACAGGTCAGGGCTATGGCTACACCTTC.

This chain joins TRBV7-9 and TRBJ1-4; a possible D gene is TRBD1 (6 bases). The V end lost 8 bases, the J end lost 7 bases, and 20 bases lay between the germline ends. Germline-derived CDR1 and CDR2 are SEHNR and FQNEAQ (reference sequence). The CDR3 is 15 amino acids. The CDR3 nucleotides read TGTGCCAGCTGCGTAACAGGGTTACGGAGTGAAAAACTGTTTTTT. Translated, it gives CASCVTGLRSEKLFF.

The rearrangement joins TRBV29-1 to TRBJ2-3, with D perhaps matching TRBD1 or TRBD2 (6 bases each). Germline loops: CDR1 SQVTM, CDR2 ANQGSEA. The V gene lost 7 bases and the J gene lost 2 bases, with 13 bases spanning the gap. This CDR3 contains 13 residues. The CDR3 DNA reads TGCAGCGCCGGGGGACATGTCACAGATACGCAGTATTTT. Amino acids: CSAGGHVTDTQYF.

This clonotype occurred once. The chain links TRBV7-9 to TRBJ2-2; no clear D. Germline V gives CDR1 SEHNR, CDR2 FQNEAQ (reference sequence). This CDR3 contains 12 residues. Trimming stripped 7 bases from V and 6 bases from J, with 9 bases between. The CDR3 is CASNLESGELFF. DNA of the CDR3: TGTGCCAGCAACTTGGAGTCCGGGGAGCTGTTTTTT. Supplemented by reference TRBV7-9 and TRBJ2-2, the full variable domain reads DTGVSQNPRHKITKRGQNVTFRCDPISEHNRLYWYRQTLGQGPEFLTYFQNEAQLEKSRLLSDRFSAERPKGSFSTLEIQRTEQGDSAMYLCASNLESGELFFGEGSRLTVL.

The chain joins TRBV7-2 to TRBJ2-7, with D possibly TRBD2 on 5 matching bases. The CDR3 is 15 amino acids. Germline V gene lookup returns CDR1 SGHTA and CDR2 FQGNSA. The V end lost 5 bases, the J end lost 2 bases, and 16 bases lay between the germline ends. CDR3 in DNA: TGTGCCAGCAGCCCACTAGGACTGGGGACCTACGAGCAGTACTTC. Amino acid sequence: CASSPLGLGTYEQYF. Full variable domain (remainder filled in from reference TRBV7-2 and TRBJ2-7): GAGVSQSPSNKVTEKGKDVELRCDPISGHTALYWYRQSLGQGLEFLIYFQGNSAPDKSGLPSDRFSAERTGGSVSTLTIQRTQQEDSAVYLCASSPLGLGTYEQYFGPGTRLTVT.

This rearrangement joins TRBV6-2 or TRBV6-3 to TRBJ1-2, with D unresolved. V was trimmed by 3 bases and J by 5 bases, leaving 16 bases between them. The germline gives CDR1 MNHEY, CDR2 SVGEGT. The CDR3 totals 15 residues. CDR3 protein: CASSYMGLPNYGYTF. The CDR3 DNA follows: TGTGCCAGCAGTTATATGGGCCTGCCGAATTATGGCTACACCTTC.

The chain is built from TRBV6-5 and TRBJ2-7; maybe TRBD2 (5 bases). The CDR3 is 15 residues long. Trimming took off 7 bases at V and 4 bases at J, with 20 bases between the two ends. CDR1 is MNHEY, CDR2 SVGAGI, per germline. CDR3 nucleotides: TGTGCCAGCACTGAATTTGGAGGTCGTAGGTACGAGCAGTACTTC. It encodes CASTEFGGRRYEQYF.

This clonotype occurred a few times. The CDR3 DNA sequence: TGCAGCGTTGAAATGGCACTCAAAGAGACCCAGTACTTC. It yields the protein CSVEMALKETQYF. The J gene is TRBJ2-5, the V gene TRBV29-1; D uncertain. Germline V gives CDR1 SQVTM, CDR2 ANQGSEA. This CDR3 region has 13 residues. The V and J ends lost 2 bases and 3 bases respectively, with 10 bases between them. The full variable domain, in which reference TRBV29-1 and TRBJ2-5 provide the parts outside the CDR3, is SAVISQKPSRDICQRGTSLTIQCQVDSQVTMMFWYRQQPGQSLTLIATANQGSEATYESGFVIDKFPISRPNLTFSTLTVSNMSPEDSSIYLCSVEMALKETQYFGPGTRLLVL.

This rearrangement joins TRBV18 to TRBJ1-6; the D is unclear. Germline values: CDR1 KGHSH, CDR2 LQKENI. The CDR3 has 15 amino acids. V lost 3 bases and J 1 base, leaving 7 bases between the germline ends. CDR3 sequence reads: CASSPVESYNSPLHF. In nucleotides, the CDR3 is TGTGCCAGCTCACCTGTGGAGTCCTATAATTCACCCCTCCACTTT. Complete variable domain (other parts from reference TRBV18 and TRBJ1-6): NAGVMQNPRHLVRRRGQEARLRCSPMKGHSHVYWYRQLPEEGLKFMVYLQKENIIDESGMPKERFSAEFPKEGPSILRIQQVVRGDSAAYFCASSPVESYNSPLHFGNGTRLTVT.

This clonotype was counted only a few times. DNA for the CDR3: TGCGCCAGCAGCCAACCTAGCGGGAGGGGATATGAGCAGTTCTTC. Protein product: CASSQPSGRGYEQFF. The chain has TRBV4-1 and TRBJ2-1; 12 positions match TRBD2. Looked up from germline, CDR1 is MGHRA and CDR2 is YSYEKL. Trimming removed 2 bases from V and 8 bases from J; junction bases left unmatched: 4. The length of the CDR3 is 15 residues.